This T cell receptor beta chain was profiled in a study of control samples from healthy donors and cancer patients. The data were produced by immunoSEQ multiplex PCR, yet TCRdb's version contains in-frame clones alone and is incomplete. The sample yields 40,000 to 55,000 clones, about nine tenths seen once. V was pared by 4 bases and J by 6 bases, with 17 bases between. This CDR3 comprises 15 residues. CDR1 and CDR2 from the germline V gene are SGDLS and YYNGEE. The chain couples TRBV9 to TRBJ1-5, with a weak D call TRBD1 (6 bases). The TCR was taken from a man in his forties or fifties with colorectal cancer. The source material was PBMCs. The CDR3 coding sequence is TGTGCCAGCAGCCCCGGGACCGGGGGCGGTCAGCCCCAGCATTTT. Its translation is CASSPGTGGGQPQHF.